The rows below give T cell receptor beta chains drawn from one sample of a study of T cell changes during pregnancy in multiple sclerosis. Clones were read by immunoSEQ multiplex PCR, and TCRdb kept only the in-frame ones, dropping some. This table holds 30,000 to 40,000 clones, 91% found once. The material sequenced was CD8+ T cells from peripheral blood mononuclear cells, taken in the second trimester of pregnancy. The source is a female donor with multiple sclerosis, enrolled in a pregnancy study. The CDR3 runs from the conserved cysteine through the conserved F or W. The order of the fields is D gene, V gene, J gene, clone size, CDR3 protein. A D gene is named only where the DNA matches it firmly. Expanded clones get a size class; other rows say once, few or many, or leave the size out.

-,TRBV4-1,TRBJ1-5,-,CASSPEGNQPQHF
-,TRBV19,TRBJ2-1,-,CASRAGAYNEQFF
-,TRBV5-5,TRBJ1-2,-,CASSLVWGLNDGYTF
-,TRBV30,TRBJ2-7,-,CAWSVSGVQQYF
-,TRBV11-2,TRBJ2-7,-,CASSLAVSSYEQYF
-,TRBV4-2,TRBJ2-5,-,CASSQGRTAETQYF
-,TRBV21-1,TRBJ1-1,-,CASSKVKRLRILTEAFF
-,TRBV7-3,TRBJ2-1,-,CASSATPGLTYNEQFF
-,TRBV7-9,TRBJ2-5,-,CASSIGQFQETQYF
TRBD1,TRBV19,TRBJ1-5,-,CASSIDHGTGSNQPQHF
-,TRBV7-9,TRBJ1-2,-,CATSAGGYGYTF
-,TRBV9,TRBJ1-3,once,CASSTNLGSSGNTIYF
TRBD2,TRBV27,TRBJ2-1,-,CASSSGLAGGPGEFF
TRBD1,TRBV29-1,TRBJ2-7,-,CSARDRGTNSYEQYF
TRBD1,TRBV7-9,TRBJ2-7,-,CASSTPGQGHEQYF